Each of the 14 T cell receptor beta chains below was sequenced from the same sample in a study of blood T cell repertoires in COVID-19. Some clones are missing from TCRdb's copy, which holds only in-frame ones; the method was immunoSEQ multiplex PCR. The sample contains about 210,000 clones, about 85% of which appear only once. Sequencing was performed on peripheral blood. All receptors derive from a man aged 70 or older with acute or convalescent COVID-19.

The chain combines TRBV6-5 with TRBJ2-7; D is perhaps TRBD2 (5 bases). The germline CDR1 and CDR2 sequences are MNHEY and SVGAGI. Deletions cut 6 bases from V and 3 bases from J, with 15 bases between. This CDR3 contains 14 residues. CDR3 protein: CASRGIRENYEQYF. The CDR3 region has the DNA TGTGCCAGCAGGGGAATCCGGGAAAACTACGAGCAGTACTTC.

This clone has a single count. The rearrangement joins TRBV4-3 to TRBJ2-1; D uncertain. CDR3 length: 15 amino acids. The germline CDR1 and CDR2 sequences are LGHNA and YSLEER. V was pared by 0 bases and J by 4 bases, with 10 bases between. CDR3 loop: CASSQEPRRYNEQFF. In nucleotides, the CDR3 is TGCGCCAGCAGCCAAGAACCGCGGCGGTACAATGAGCAGTTCTTC.

The chain has TRBV6-5 and TRBJ2-1; no firm D call. Trimming stripped 4 bases from V and 10 bases from J, with 17 bases between. This CDR3 comprises 14 residues. Germline CDR1 and CDR2: MNHEY and SVGAGI. For the CDR3, the DNA is TGTGCCAGCAGTTCCTCCATGCGTGCCCGGGAGCAGTTCTTC. As protein: CASSSSMRAREQFF.

This chain uses TRBV19 with TRBJ2-7; D perhaps matches TRBD2 (5 bases). CDR1 LNHDA and CDR2 SQIVND come from the germline V gene (reference sequence). The V end lost 5 bases, the J end lost 1 base, and 9 bases lay between the germline ends. The CDR3 consists of 13 residues. The CDR3 coding sequence is TGTGCCAGTAGTTCTACTAGTTCCTACGAGCAGTACTTC. This codes for CASSSTSSYEQYF.

V gene TRBV18 combines with J gene TRBJ2-1; TRBD2 matches 13 bases. Trimming at V came to 5 bases and at J to 6 bases, leaving 4 bases not matched to a gene. The CDR3 consists of 15 residues. Germline V CDR1 and CDR2: KGHSH, LQKENI. CDR3 sequence (DNA): TGTGCCAGCTCAATAAGACTAGCGGGAGGCAATGAGCAGTTCTTC. Translation: CASSIRLAGGNEQFF.

This clone was detected once. Other DNA sequences in this sample translate to the same CDR3. The V gene is TRBV12-3 or TRBV12-4, the J gene TRBJ2-7, with D unclear. The CDR3 extends over 13 amino acids. V was shortened by 1 base and J by 1 base, with 5 bases between the two germline ends. CDR3 nucleotides: TGTGCCAGCAGTTTAGGGAGTTCCTACGAGCAGTACTTC. It translates to CASSLGSSYEQYF.

The chain recombines TRBV14 with TRBJ2-1, with a tentative D call TRBD1 (5 bases). Germline V lookup: CDR1 SGHDN, CDR2 FVKESK. This CDR3 has 12 amino acids. Trimming cost V 6 bases and J 8 bases, with 11 bases left between them. As DNA, the CDR3 is TGTGCCAGCAGTCTGACAGCATATGAGCAGTTCTTC. Protein sequence: CASSLTAYEQFF.

V gene TRBV5-1 combines with J gene TRBJ2-3; 8 nucleotides align to TRBD1. Per the germline V gene, CDR1 is SGHRS and CDR2 is YFSETQ. V lost 4 bases and J lost 2; bases outside the gene matches: 6. This CDR3 spans 15 amino acids. The CDR3 protein is CASSPMTGDTDTQYF. CDR3 sequence (DNA): TGCGCCAGCAGCCCCATGACAGGGGACACAGATACGCAGTATTTT.

The chain recombines TRBV15 with TRBJ2-1; D possibly corresponds to TRBD1 (6 bases). This CDR3 region has 15 residues. Germline V gives CDR1 LNHNV, CDR2 YYDKDF (reference sequence). Trimming stripped 4 bases from V and 6 bases from J, with 16 bases between. CDR3 protein: CATSIWAGAGNEQFF. The CDR3 coding sequence is TGTGCCACCAGCATCTGGGCAGGGGCGGGCAATGAGCAGTTCTTC.

The rearrangement uses TRBV5-1 and TRBJ2-7; maybe TRBD2 (6 bases). V lost 0 bases, J lost 3 bases, and 10 bases lay in between. This CDR3 is built from 14 residues. Germline CDR1 SGHRS, CDR2 YFSETQ. In nucleotides, the CDR3 is TGCGCCAGCAGCTTGGGGGGAGGATACTACGAGCAGTACTTC. It yields the protein CASSLGGGYYEQYF.

This rearrangement joins TRBV9 to TRBJ2-1, with D possibly TRBD2 on 6 matching bases. Trimming removed 0 bases at V and 9 bases at J, with 16 bases between. In germline, CDR1 is SGDLS, CDR2 YYNGEE. This CDR3 is built from 15 residues. In DNA form, the CDR3 reads TGTGCCAGCAGCGTAGAGGACGGGAGAGTCGGTGAGCAGTTCTTC. Translation: CASSVEDGRVGEQFF. Full variable domain (outside the CDR3, taken from reference TRBV9 and TRBJ2-1): DSGVTQTPKHLITATGQRVTLRCSPRSGDLSVYWYQQSLDQGLQFLIQYYNGEERAKGNILERFSAQQFPDLHSELNLSSLELGDSALYFCASSVEDGRVGEQFFGPGTRLTVL.

This clone was counted only a few times. This chain connects TRBV6-2 or TRBV6-3 to TRBJ2-1; 7 nucleotides agree with TRBD2. CDR3 length: 19 amino acids. Germline values: CDR1 MNHEY, CDR2 SVGEGT. V lost 5 bases to trimming and J lost 2 bases; unmatched junction nucleotides: 18. CDR3 bases: TGTGCCAGCAGTCAACGGGAAGGGTCGGGAGGTCTCACCTACAATGAGCAGTTCTTC. It translates to CASSQREGSGGLTYNEQFF.

The rearrangement joins TRBV5-5 to TRBJ1-1, with D maybe TRBD1 (5 bases). The ends were cut back, 0 bases at V and 3 bases at J, with 18 bases in the middle. This CDR3 is 17 amino acids long. Germline V gene data show CDR1 as SGHKS and CDR2 as YYEKEE (reference sequence). The CDR3 loop is CASSLEVGTTSDTEAFF. CDR3 DNA: TGTGCCAGCAGCTTGGAGGTTGGGACTACTAGCGACACTGAAGCTTTCTTT.

The rearrangement links TRBV20-1 to TRBJ2-1, with D possibly being TRBD2 (6 bases). V lost 3 bases to trimming and J lost 5 bases, with 11 bases between them. From germline, CDR1 is DFQATT and CDR2 SNEGSKA (reference sequence). This CDR3 comprises 13 residues. DNA of the CDR3: TGCAGTGCTAGTCCGGGACTCAACAATGAGCAGTTCTTC. Protein sequence: CSASPGLNNEQFF.